Below, one TCR beta chain is given with its context. The CDR3 sequence is 15 residues long. V gave up 3 bases and J gave up 7 bases; unmatched junction bases: 5. The germline CDR1 and CDR2 sequences are LNHNV and YYDKDF (reference sequence). According to the study, genomic DNA was the template for TCR beta VDJ and CDR3 profiling. TCRdb fed the reads into MiXCR, producing one record per CDR3 protein. The table includes approximately 300,000 distinct CDR3 sequences, 45% to 65% detected once. The source of the sample is a study of CD8+CD57+ T cells in acquired aplastic anemia. In the study overall: Roughly 3 ug was the average amount of DNA from sorted CD4+ and CD8+ cells.

It was patients with CD8+CD57+ cell expansion by flow cytometry who were chosen for sequencing. Severe acquired aplastic anemia was present in all patients. The receptor was derived from a human donor with aplastic anemia. The sequencing input was sorted CD4+, CD8+, or CD8+CD57+ T cells (not recorded which) from PBMCs. This sequence joins TRBV15 and TRBJ2-1; TRBD1 agrees at 11 bases. DNA of the CDR3: TGTGCCACCAGCAGTGGGACAGGGGGGCATAATGAGCAGTTCTTC. Its translation is CATSSGTGGHNEQFF.